Following are 23 T cell receptor beta chains from one sample sequenced in a study of blood T cell repertoires in COVID-19. The assay was immunoSEQ multiplex PCR, and TCRdb's table has in-frame clones only and misses some. The repertoire holds roughly 150,000 clones, with around 90% as singletons. Sequenced input: peripheral blood. The receptors originated from a human donor in a cohort sampled during active COVID-19.

This clone occurred once. The V and J genes are TRBV11-2 and TRBJ2-7, with 8 bases that match TRBD2. With 1 base clipped from V and 0 bases from J, the junction kept 11 bases outside the gene matches. Germline-derived CDR1 and CDR2 are SGHAT and FQNNGV. CDR3 length equals 18 residues. The CDR3 sequence is CASSLGPREGWSSYEQYF. The CDR3 nucleotides read TGTGCCAGCAGCTTAGGTCCCCGGGAGGGGTGGAGCTCCTACGAGCAGTACTTC.

The chain is built from TRBV10-2 and TRBJ2-7, with D maybe TRBD2 (6 bases). V was pared by 4 bases and J by 1 base, with 17 bases between. CDR1 is WSHSY and CDR2 is SAAADI in the germline V gene. The CDR3 runs 16 residues. In nucleotides, the CDR3 is TGCGCCAGCAGTGCCACTAGCCGGCAATTATCCTACGAGCAGTACTTC. It yields the protein CASSATSRQLSYEQYF.

The chain joins TRBV28 to TRBJ2-1, with 8 positions matching TRBD1. This CDR3 has 15 amino acids. Losses at the gene ends were 6 bases for V and 4 bases for J; bases not matched to a gene: 8. Germline CDR1 and CDR2: MDHEN and SYDVKM. The CDR3 here is CASSYRDRKYNEQFF. DNA of the CDR3: TGTGCCAGCAGCTACCGGGACAGGAAGTACAATGAGCAGTTCTTC.

This clone was found once. The chain recombines TRBV6-5 with TRBJ1-2; 8 bases align to TRBD1. Germline CDR1 is MNHEY and CDR2 is SVGAGI. V shed 4 bases and J 4 bases; nucleotides not matched to a gene: 5. The CDR3 runs to 14 residues. CDR3 region: CASSFGDRSYGYTF. The DNA of the CDR3 is TGTGCCAGCAGTTTTGGGGACAGGAGCTATGGCTACACCTTC.

The chain is built from TRBV2 and TRBJ2-7; a weak D match, TRBD1 (5 bases). CDR3 length: 15 amino acids. V shed 6 bases and J shed 0 bases, with 15 bases lying between them. From germline, CDR1 is SNHLY and CDR2 FYNNEI. The CDR3 DNA is TGTGCCAGCAGCTTCACAGGAGTGAGCTCCTACGAGCAGTACTTC. This codes for CASSFTGVSSYEQYF. Drawing the rest from reference TRBV2 and TRBJ2-7, the complete variable domain is EPEVTQTPSHQVTQMGQEVILRCVPISNHLYFYWYRQILGQKVEFLVSFYNNEISEKSEIFDDQFSVERPDGSNFTLKIRSTKLEDSAMYFCASSFTGVSSYEQYFGPGTRLTVT.

This chain uses TRBV5-6 with TRBJ1-1; D not resolved. CDR1 is SGHDT and CDR2 is YYEEEE in the germline V gene. There are 15 residues in the CDR3. Deletions cut 2 bases from V and 1 base from J, with 12 bases between. Written as DNA, the CDR3 is TGTGCCAGCAGCTTTCGAACAGAGCCGAACACTGAAGCTTTCTTT. This sequence encodes CASSFRTEPNTEAFF.

This clone was seen a single time. This chain joins TRBV5-6 and TRBJ2-3; TRBD2 matches at 9 bases. The CDR3 covers 16 residues. The germline CDR1 and CDR2 sequences are SGHDT and YYEEEE. J gave up 0 bases and V 3 bases, and 5 bases lay outside the gene matches. The chain's CDR3 is CASSSSLAGSTDTQYF. The CDR3 DNA reads TGTGCCAGCAGCTCCTCTCTAGCGGGAAGCACAGATACGCAGTATTTT.

This chain links TRBV11-3 with TRBJ1-1, with TRBD1 identical over 12 bases. This CDR3 spans 18 amino acids. Germline loops: CDR1 SGHNT, CDR2 YENEEA. V was pared by 4 bases and J by 5 bases, with 14 bases of the junction left unmatched. The CDR3 DNA reads as TGTGCCAGCAGCTCGACGGGACAGGGGGCCGTTGGGAGGACTGAAGCTTTCTTT. It yields the protein CASSSTGQGAVGRTEAFF.

This chain connects TRBV6-5 to TRBJ1-1, with 12 bases matching TRBD1. V lost 6 bases, J lost 4 bases, and 6 bases stayed unmatched. There are 15 residues in the CDR3. Germline V gives CDR1 MNHEY, CDR2 SVGAGI. The CDR3 nucleotides are TGTGCCAGCAGGGGACAGGGGGCTCCGTCCACTGAAGCTTTCTTT. This encodes CASRGQGAPSTEAFF.

The V call is TRBV11-2, the J call TRBJ2-2; 8 nucleotides line up with TRBD2. Trimming removed 4 bases from V and 4 bases from J; junction bases left unmatched: 5. The CDR3 loop spans 15 amino acids. Germline lookup yields CDR1 SGHAT and CDR2 FQNNGV. CDR3 nucleotide sequence: TGTGCCAGCAGCTCAGCAGCGGGAGTCACCGGGGAGCTGTTTTTT. Encoded protein: CASSSAAGVTGELFF.

This chain uses TRBV6-1 with TRBJ2-1, with TRBD1 matching 11 bases. The CDR3 contains 15 residues. J gave up 3 bases and V 3 bases, and 1 base lay outside the gene matches. Germline lookup yields CDR1 MNHNS and CDR2 SASEGT. CDR3 residues: CASSEGTGGYNEQFF. CDR3 sequence (DNA): TGTGCCAGCAGTGAGGGGACAGGGGGCTACAATGAGCAGTTCTTC.

The V call is TRBV29-1, the J call TRBJ2-2, with 8 bases fitting TRBD1. Germline V CDR1 and CDR2: SQVTM, ANQGSEA. The trim removed 3 bases at V and 0 bases at J, leaving 0 bases unmatched. The CDR3 totals 14 residues. The CDR3 region is CSVEDRANTGELFF. CDR3 coding DNA: TGCAGCGTTGAGGACAGGGCGAACACCGGGGAGCTGTTTTTT.

The V call is TRBV5-6, the J call TRBJ2-1, with 9 nucleotides matching TRBD2. The germline gives CDR1 SGHDT, CDR2 YYEEEE. The CDR3 length is 16 residues. V was pared by 0 bases and J by 4 bases, with 5 bases of the junction left unmatched. In DNA form, the CDR3 reads TGTGCCAGCAGCTTGGACAGTCTAGCGGGGTACAATGAGCAGTTCTTC. Translation gives CASSLDSLAGYNEQFF.

The rearrangement joins TRBV30 to TRBJ2-5; D is unresolved. Germline loops: CDR1 GTSNPN, CDR2 SVGIG (reference sequence). V shed 3 bases and J shed 0 bases, with 5 bases lying between them. This CDR3 is built from 12 residues. The CDR3, as DNA: TGTGCCTGGAGGTCCTACCAAGAGACCCAGTACTTC. Amino acid sequence: CAWRSYQETQYF.

This clone was observed a single time. The CDR3 nucleotides read TGTGCCAGCAGGGAGAGAGCTGGGGCCAACGTCCTGACTTTC. Translation: CASRERAGANVLTF. V usage is TRBV6-5 and J usage is TRBJ2-6; D remains unclear. Germline V lookup: CDR1 MNHEY, CDR2 SVGAGI. V lost 6 bases and J 2 bases, leaving 8 bases between the germline ends. The CDR3 runs to 14 residues.

The chain joins TRBV5-1 to TRBJ1-2, with 8 bases identical to TRBD1. The CDR3 runs 14 residues. Germline CDR1 SGHRS, CDR2 YFSETQ. The V gene end was trimmed by 0 bases and the J gene end by 4 bases; junction bases not matched to a gene: 2. The CDR3 DNA sequence: TGCGCCAGCAGCTTGGGACAGGGGATCTATGGCTACACCTTC. This gives the protein CASSLGQGIYGYTF.

The rearrangement joins TRBV24-1 to TRBJ2-5, with TRBD1 identical over 7 bases. This CDR3 is built from 14 residues. Trimming took 4 bases from V and 5 from J; bases not matched to a gene: 6. Germline values: CDR1 KGHDR, CDR2 SFDVKD. The CDR3 spells CATSDRQGWETQYF. The CDR3 DNA sequence: TGTGCCACCAGTGACAGACAGGGCTGGGAGACCCAGTACTTC.

The chain joins TRBV28 to TRBJ1-1; the D is unclear. Trimming stripped 3 bases from V and 6 bases from J, with 8 bases between. Germline lookup yields CDR1 MDHEN and CDR2 SYDVKM. The CDR3 has 12 residues. The CDR3 here is CASSFLRAEAFF. The CDR3 nucleotides are TGTGCCAGCAGTTTTTTGAGGGCTGAAGCTTTCTTT.

The V gene is TRBV13, the J gene TRBJ1-2, with 8 bases fitting TRBD1. Germline CDR1 and CDR2: PRHDT and FYEKMQ (reference sequence). The CDR3 loop spans 11 amino acids. The V segment lost 10 bases and the J segment 6 bases; nucleotides outside the gene matches: 4. CDR3 sequence: CANPGGHGYTF. CDR3 nucleotide sequence: TGTGCCAACCCAGGGGGCCATGGCTACACCTTC. The full variable domain, completed using reference TRBV13 and TRBJ1-2, is AAGVIQSPRHLIKEKRETATLKCYPIPRHDTVYWYQQGPGQDPQFLISFYEKMQSDKGSIPDRFSAQQFSDYHSELNMSSLELGDSALYFCANPGGHGYTFGSGTRLTVV.

The V call is TRBV11-2, the J call TRBJ1-6, with 7 bases fitting TRBD1. The CDR3 runs 16 residues. Trimming at V came to 3 bases and at J to 5 bases, leaving 7 bases not matched to a gene. Looked up from germline, CDR1 is SGHAT and CDR2 is FQNNGV. The CDR3 nucleotides are TGTGCCAGCAGCTTGTATACAGGGGCAGATAATTCACCCCTCCACTTT. It codes for CASSLYTGADNSPLHF.

The chain links TRBV3-1 (or the pseudogene TRBV3-2) to TRBJ2-2; 8 positions match TRBD2. The CDR3 has 16 residues. V shed 0 bases, J shed 4 bases, and the junction held 4 bases outside the gene matches. Germline CDR1 is LGHDT and CDR2 is YNNKEL (reference sequence). The CDR3 region is CASSQDGAGGTGELFF. The CDR3 bases are TGTGCCAGCAGCCAAGATGGCGCGGGAGGCACCGGGGAGCTGTTTTTT.

V gene TRBV10-3 combines with J gene TRBJ2-3, with D perhaps TRBD2 (5 bases). The CDR3 loop spans 18 amino acids. Germline CDR1 and CDR2: ENHRY and SYGVKD. V lost 4 bases to trimming and J lost 2 bases, with 22 bases between them. In DNA, the CDR3 is TGTGCCATCAGTGCAACCCTCTCTAGACTTCGGGACACAGATACGCAGTATTTT. Encoded protein: CAISATLSRLRDTDTQYF.

The chain carries TRBV4-1 and TRBJ1-6, with D possibly being TRBD1 (5 bases). V was trimmed by 4 bases and J by 6 bases, leaving 16 bases between them. Germline values: CDR1 MGHRA, CDR2 YSYEKL. The CDR3 contains 16 residues. The CDR3 nucleotides read TGCGCCAGCAGCCTTTACTCCGGGGGATTTAATTCACCCCTCCACTTT. This encodes CASSLYSGGFNSPLHF.